This TCR beta chain emerged from a study of neoadjuvant anti-PD-1 for oral cavity cancer. Overall study context: Around day 43, patients without progression received a fourth nivolumab dose before surgery.

The study, taken as a whole, reports: Treg/Th17 ratio rose with pretreatment blood and fell with post-treatment tumor TCRbeta clonality. Non-responders to neoadjuvant nivolumab had significantly more clonal PBMC T cells than responders.

The time point is: after neoadjuvant nivolumab, at surgical resection. PBMC libraries mostly used approximately 500 ng of input genomic DNA, with six replicates per sample. Sequenced by immunoSEQ multiplex PCR; TCRdb stores in-frame clones only, minus some. The sample lists roughly 68,000 clones, approximately 87% occurring once. CDR1 is SGHNT, CDR2 YENEEA, per germline. The CDR3 totals 15 residues. Trimming cost V 8 bases and J 7 bases; bases outside gene matches: 13. Turning to this clone: Its target is unknown.

Sequencing used PBMCs, obtained after nivolumab (anti-PD-1) treatment. V is TRBV11-3 and J is TRBJ1-4, with 7 bases matching TRBD1. The source is a person aged 40 to 85 with oral cavity squamous cell carcinoma. The CDR3 nucleotides read TGTGCCAGCGGGATGCCGACAGGGAGAGGTGAAAAACTGTTTTTT. Translated: CASGMPTGRGEKLFF.